These 3 T cell receptor beta chains were sequenced from one sample in a study of T cells in Graves' hyperthyroidism and ophthalmopathy. The TCR beta CDR3 regions underwent amplification using RNA transcripts as the source. Primed by the HTBI set, a first-round RT-PCR was run on the TCR CDR3. TCRdb called the multiplex PCR reads again in MiXCR, with one record for every CDR3 protein. The data contain 100,000 to 140,000 distinct CDR3 sequences, approximately 16% of them singletons. Sequencing input: blood. The receptors shown here come from a woman between 45 and 65 years old with Graves' hyperthyroidism.

This clonotype was seen ten or more times. This chain connects TRBV6-1 to TRBJ2-5; D is undetermined. CDR1 and CDR2 from the germline V gene are MNHNS and SASEGT. This CDR3 spans 14 amino acids. V was trimmed by 3 bases and J by 5 bases, leaving 13 bases between them. CDR3: CASSEGYKRETQYF. As DNA, the CDR3 is TGTGCCAGCAGTGAGGGGTATAAGAGGGAGACCCAGTACTTC.

Ten or more counts support this clonotype. V usage is TRBV28 and J usage is TRBJ1-4; D not resolved. CDR3 length: 14 amino acids. The germline V gene has CDR1 MDHEN and CDR2 SYDVKM. V lost 3 bases, J lost 2 bases, and 7 bases lay in between. The CDR3 sequence is CASSLLSTNEKLFF. CDR3 in DNA: TGTGCCAGCAGTTTGCTGTCTACTAATGAAAAACTGTTTTTT.

The chain recombines TRBV20-1 with TRBJ2-7, with 12 bases aligning to TRBD2. Germline loops: CDR1 DFQATT, CDR2 SNEGSKA (reference sequence). The V segment lost 3 bases and the J segment 3 bases; nucleotides outside the gene matches: 3. The CDR3 has 14 amino acids. The CDR3 sequence is CSASPSGRGYEQYF. CDR3 in DNA: TGCAGTGCTAGTCCTAGCGGGAGGGGCTACGAGCAGTACTTC.